This is a list of T cell receptor beta chains from one sample in a study of OX40 agonist ivuxolimab in advanced cancers. Repertoires were generated with immunoSEQ multiplex PCR, while TCRdb's copy carries only in-frame clones and drops some. The sample includes about 35,000 clones, about 74% of them seen just once. Sample: CD4+ or CD8+ T cells sorted from blood, taken in a trial of the OX40 agonist ivuxolimab. The receptors were sampled from an adult with an advanced solid tumor such as melanoma, head and neck, liver or kidney cancer. Both conserved end residues are part of each CDR3. The order of the fields is CDR3 protein, CDR3 DNA, clone size, J gene, V gene, D gene. A D gene is named only where the DNA matches it firmly. Clone size is given for some rows only: seen once, a few or many times, or a class if the clone is expanded.

CDR3: CASSTPGYEQYF; DNA: TGTGCCAGCAGTACCCCCGGATACGAGCAGTACTTC; size: -; J: TRBJ2-7; V: TRBV6-1; D: -
CDR3: CAWSASLRGEQYF; DNA: TGTGCCTGGAGTGCGTCCCTTCGGGGGGAGCAGTACTTC; size: -; J: TRBJ2-7; V: TRBV30; D: -
CDR3: CASSLAGGGTGEQYF; DNA: TGTGCCAGCAGCTTGGCCGGTGGGGGAACGGGCGAGCAGTACTTC; size: -; J: TRBJ2-7; V: TRBV5-4; D: -
CDR3: CAISPLTGNTGELFF; DNA: TGTGCCATCAGTCCGCTGACAGGGAACACCGGGGAGCTGTTTTTT; size: -; J: TRBJ2-2; V: TRBV10-3; D: -
CDR3: CATSTGAPRDTQYF; DNA: TGCGCCACCTCAACAGGGGCCCCACGGGATACGCAGTATTTT; size: -; J: TRBJ2-3; V: TRBV5-1; D: TRBD1
CDR3: CASTPAGLTNEKLFF; DNA: TGCGCCAGCACCCCAGCAGGTTTGACTAATGAAAAACTGTTTTTT; size: -; J: TRBJ1-4; V: TRBV5-1; D: -
CDR3: CASSSPLRDRGQEQYF; DNA: TGTGCCAGCAGTTCCCCCCTTCGGGACAGGGGGCAGGAGCAGTATTTT; size: -; J: TRBJ2-3; V: TRBV27; D: TRBD1
CDR3: CAWTRTGPRGYTF; DNA: TGTGCCTGGACCCGGACAGGACCTAGGGGCTACACCTTC; size: -; J: TRBJ1-2; V: TRBV30; D: TRBD1
CDR3: CASSLGQGTYGYTF; DNA: TGTGCCAGCAGCTTGGGACAGGGGACCTATGGCTACACCTTC; size: -; J: TRBJ1-2; V: TRBV7-9; D: TRBD1
CDR3: CASSHDLGGPKETQYF; DNA: TGTGCCAGCAGCCACGACCTCGGGGGGCCGAAAGAGACCCAGTACTTC; size: -; J: TRBJ2-5; V: TRBV6-6; D: -
CDR3: CASSTGGYGQPQHF; DNA: TGTGCCAGCAGCACAGGGGGCTACGGTCAGCCCCAGCATTTT; size: -; J: TRBJ1-5; V: TRBV7-9; D: TRBD1
CDR3: CASSEGQGGGNYGYTF; DNA: TGCGCCAGCAGCGAGGGACAGGGCGGCGGTAACTATGGCTACACCTTC; size: -; J: TRBJ1-2; V: TRBV5-1; D: TRBD1
CDR3: CASSHGQGIGYTF; DNA: TGTGCCAGCTCTCATGGACAAGGGATCGGCTACACCTTC; size: -; J: TRBJ1-2; V: TRBV18; D: -
CDR3: CASSKDRNNEQFF; DNA: TGTGCCAGCAGCAAGGACAGAAACAATGAGCAGTTCTTC; size: -; J: TRBJ2-1; V: TRBV11-2; D: -
CDR3: CASSTLGNSPLHF; DNA: TGTGCCAGTAGTACCTTAGGTAATTCACCCCTCCACTTT; size: few; J: TRBJ1-6; V: TRBV19; D: -
CDR3: CASSLRPGQGAFTEAFF; DNA: TGTGCCAGCAGCTTAAGGCCCGGACAGGGGGCTTTCACTGAAGCTTTCTTT; size: -; J: TRBJ1-1; V: TRBV11-1; D: TRBD1
CDR3: CASTMNFPQIYNEQFF; DNA: TGTGCCAGCACCATGAACTTCCCCCAGATCTACAATGAGCAGTTCTTC; size: -; J: TRBJ2-1; V: TRBV11-2; D: -
CDR3: CASSEGRYKNTEAFF; DNA: TGTGCCAGCAGTGAGGGACGGTATAAGAACACTGAAGCTTTCTTT; size: -; J: TRBJ1-1; V: TRBV2; D: -
CDR3: CASRPGTDTGELFF; DNA: TGTGCCAGCAGACCCGGGACGGACACCGGGGAGCTGTTTTTT; size: -; J: TRBJ2-2; V: TRBV6-8; D: -
CDR3: CASSSGAYNEQFF; DNA: TGCGCCAGCAGCTCCGGGGCATACAATGAGCAGTTCTTC; size: -; J: TRBJ2-1; V: TRBV5-1; D: -
CDR3: CASSRTEYEQAFF; DNA: TGCGCCAGCAGCCGGACTGAATATGAGCAGGCTTTCTTT; size: many; J: TRBJ1-1; V: TRBV5-1; D: -
CDR3: CASSLKGDTQYF; DNA: TGTGCCAGCAGCTTAAAGGGGGATACGCAGTATTTT; size: -; J: TRBJ2-3; V: TRBV7-3; D: -
CDR3: CASSKDRGTEAFF; DNA: TGTGCCAGCAGCAAAGACAGGGGCACTGAAGCTTTCTTT; size: -; J: TRBJ1-1; V: TRBV21-1; D: -
CDR3: CASRQSRDRGPETQYF; DNA: TGTGCCAGCAGACAGTCCCGGGACAGGGGGCCAGAGACCCAGTACTTC; size: -; J: TRBJ2-5; V: TRBV5-4; D: TRBD1
CDR3: CSGLLGQLEAFF; DNA: TGCAGCGGACTCTTGGGACAGCTCGAAGCTTTCTTT; size: once; J: TRBJ1-1; V: TRBV29-1; D: TRBD1
CDR3: CASSRTSYGYTF; DNA: TGTGCCAGTAGTAGGACCAGCTACGGCTACACCTTC; size: -; J: TRBJ1-2; V: TRBV19; D: -
CDR3: CASSIFGRDTDTQYF; DNA: TGTGCCAGCAGCATCTTCGGACGTGACACAGATACGCAGTATTTT; size: few; J: TRBJ2-3; V: TRBV21-1; D: -
CDR3: CASSLAWTGENTGELFF; DNA: TGTGCCAGCAGCTTAGCCTGGACAGGGGAGAACACCGGGGAGCTGTTTTTT; size: -; J: TRBJ2-2; V: TRBV11-2; D: TRBD1
CDR3: CASSQDPRNEQFF; DNA: TGCGCCAGCAGCCAAGATCCCAGAAATGAGCAGTTCTTC; size: -; J: TRBJ2-1; V: TRBV4-1; D: -
CDR3: CASSLAEARGKKLFF; DNA: TGTGCCAGCAGCTTAGCGGAGGCCAGGGGAAAAAAACTGTTTTTT; size: -; J: TRBJ1-4; V: TRBV7-8; D: -
CDR3: CASSPDRNYGYTF; DNA: TGTGCCAGCAGCCCAGACAGAAACTATGGCTACACCTTC; size: -; J: TRBJ1-2; V: TRBV7-3; D: -
CDR3: CASTYWTGGTGELFF; DNA: TGTGCCAGCACCTACTGGACAGGGGGGACCGGGGAGCTGTTTTTT; size: -; J: TRBJ2-2; V: TRBV11-2; D: TRBD1
CDR3: CASSFPSSYGYTF; DNA: TGTGCCAGCAGCTTCCCCAGCAGCTATGGCTACACCTTC; size: medium-sized; J: TRBJ1-2; V: TRBV5-8; D: -
CDR3: CASSLGGTGREKLFF; DNA: TGTGCCAGCAGCTTGGGAGGGACAGGGAGAGAAAAACTGTTTTTT; size: -; J: TRBJ1-4; V: TRBV5-4; D: TRBD1
CDR3: CASSTGKGGYTF; DNA: TGTGCCAGTAGTACAGGGAAAGGTGGCTACACCTTC; size: -; J: TRBJ1-2; V: TRBV19; D: -
CDR3: CASSPVPTPTYEQYF; DNA: TGTGCCAGCTCACCCGTACCGACACCCACCTACGAGCAGTACTTC; size: few; J: TRBJ2-7; V: TRBV18; D: -
CDR3: CASSRSDPGVEKLFF; DNA: TGTGCCAGTAGTAGATCAGACCCAGGGGTCGAAAAACTGTTTTTT; size: -; J: TRBJ1-4; V: TRBV19; D: -
CDR3: CATRLGGAYGYTF; DNA: TGTGCCACAAGATTAGGGGGCGCCTATGGCTACACCTTC; size: -; J: TRBJ1-2; V: TRBV6-5; D: TRBD1
CDR3: CAISFERDTQYF; DNA: TGTGCCATCAGTTTCGAGAGAGATACGCAGTATTTT; size: -; J: TRBJ2-3; V: TRBV10-3; D: -
CDR3: CASSQQSGGAGELFF; DNA: TGCGCCAGCAGCCAGCAAAGCGGGGGGGCCGGGGAGCTGTTTTTT; size: -; J: TRBJ2-2; V: TRBV4-1; D: TRBD2
CDR3: CATSRGGNEKLFF; DNA: TGTGCCACCAGCAGAGGGGGTAATGAAAAACTGTTTTTT; size: -; J: TRBJ1-4; V: TRBV15; D: -
CDR3: CASSERGRRLAEAFF; DNA: TGTGCCAGCAGTGAACGGGGGAGGAGGCTGGCTGAAGCTTTCTTT; size: -; J: TRBJ1-1; V: TRBV6-1; D: -
CDR3: CASSRGGPTDTQYF; DNA: TGTGCCAGCAGCCGCGGTGGACCCACAGATACGCAGTATTTT; size: -; J: TRBJ2-3; V: TRBV7-3; D: -
CDR3: CASGLWGANQPQHF; DNA: TGTGCTAGTGGTTTGTGGGGGGCGAATCAGCCCCAGCATTTT; size: -; J: TRBJ1-5; V: TRBV12-5; D: -
CDR3: CASSLVAETQYF; DNA: TGTGCCAGCAGCTTAGTCGCAGAGACCCAGTACTTC; size: -; J: TRBJ2-5; V: TRBV7-9; D: -
CDR3: CASSLDGSTDTQYF; DNA: TGTGCCAGCAGCTTAGACGGAAGCACAGATACGCAGTATTTT; size: few; J: TRBJ2-3; V: TRBV7-8; D: -
CDR3: CASSLIWEKETQYF; DNA: TGTGCCAGCAGCTTAATCTGGGAGAAAGAGACCCAGTACTTC; size: -; J: TRBJ2-5; V: TRBV7-9; D: -
CDR3: CASTGRVYEQYF; DNA: TGTGCCAGCACCGGGCGGGTATACGAGCAGTACTTC; size: -; J: TRBJ2-7; V: TRBV28; D: -